These T cell receptor beta chains were read from a single sample in a study of CD8 T cells in ankylosing spondylitis. TCRdb used MiXCR to reprocess the 5' RACE reads, holding one entry per CDR3 protein. The profile shows around 480,000 distinct CDR3 sequences, about a sixth of them singletons. The sequencing input was blood, either unsorted or a sorted T cell fraction (not recorded which). The source is a male donor with ankylosing spondylitis. Both conserved end residues are part of each CDR3. Each record gives: D gene, V gene, clone size, J gene, CDR3 protein, CDR3 DNA. A D gene is named only where the DNA matches it firmly. The size entry is marked missing in some rows and otherwise reads once, few, many or a size class.

NA	TRBV20-1	NA	TRBJ2-5	CSAEMTGQETQYF	TGCAGTGCTGAAATGACAGGCCAAGAGACCCAGTACTTC
NA	TRBV20-1	NA	TRBJ2-7	CSARYSGTLDEQYF	TGCAGTGCTAGATATTCCGGGACCCTCGACGAGCAGTACTTC
NA	TRBV9	few	TRBJ1-6	CASSVEGRIGSPLHF	TGTGCCAGCAGCGTAGAGGGTAGGATTGGTTCACCCCTCCACTTT
TRBD2	TRBV6-1	once	TRBJ2-5	CASSGTSGGETQYF	TGTGCCAGCAGTGGGACTAGCGGGGGTGAGACCCAGTACTTC
TRBD2	TRBV10-3	NA	TRBJ2-5	CAISDTSGGREETQYF	TGTGCCATCAGTGATACTAGCGGGGGCCGGGAAGAGACCCAGTACTTC
NA	TRBV12-3/TRBV12-4	NA	TRBJ1-6	CASRREGASPLHF	TGTGCCAGCAGACGAGAGGGTGCCTCACCCCTCCACTTT
NA	TRBV19	few	TRBJ2-3	CASSWAADTQYF	TGTGCCAGTAGTTGGGCGGCGGATACGCAGTATTTT
TRBD1	TRBV25-1	NA	TRBJ2-5	CASSRGTGERETQYF	TGTGCCAGCAGCCGTGGGACAGGGGAGAGGGAGACCCAGTACTTC
NA	TRBV12-3/TRBV12-4	NA	TRBJ1-6	CASSSLSGGASPLHF	TGTGCCAGCAGTTCTCTTTCAGGAGGAGCTTCACCCCTCCACTTT
NA	TRBV20-1	few	TRBJ1-3	CSAEARLSSGNTIYF	TGCAGTGCCGAAGCTAGGCTAAGCTCTGGAAACACCATATATTTT
NA	TRBV3-1	many	TRBJ1-2	CASSQGSIYGYTF	TGTGCCAGCAGCCAAGGGAGCATCTATGGCTACACCTTC
NA	TRBV20-1	NA	TRBJ2-3	CSARDGVAGTDTQYF	TGCAGTGCTAGAGATGGAGTAGCAGGCACAGATACGCAGTATTTT
TRBD2	TRBV4-1	few	TRBJ2-7	CASSQAYRTSGLSYEQYF	TGCGCCAGCAGCCAAGCCTACCGTACTAGCGGCTTATCCTACGAGCAGTACTTC
NA	TRBV19	NA	TRBJ1-5	CASSIGAGGPQHF	TGTGCCAGTAGTATCGGGGCTGGCGGGCCCCAGCATTTT
NA	TRBV5-1	few	TRBJ1-1	CASSSDWNTEAFF	TGCGCCAGCAGCTCGGACTGGAACACTGAAGCTTTCTTT
NA	TRBV5-1	NA	TRBJ1-2	CASSLVGGTGYTF	TGCGCCAGCAGCTTGGTCGGAGGGACGGGCTACACCTTC
NA	TRBV5-5	NA	TRBJ2-5	CASSSYRVEGTQYF	TGTGCCAGCAGCTCGTACAGGGTTGAGGGGACCCAGTACTTC
TRBD2	TRBV12-3/TRBV12-4	many	TRBJ2-5	CASSSLAGGLTQETQYF	TGTGCCAGCAGTTCTCTAGCGGGAGGGCTCACTCAAGAGACCCAGTACTTC
NA	TRBV4-1	NA	TRBJ2-1	CASSHARTGLILSGNNEQFF	TGCGCCAGCAGCCATGCCCGGACAGGGCTGATTCTGAGCGGGAACAATGAGCAGTTCTTC
NA	TRBV27	few	TRBJ2-2	CASSRGTGESRGYPGELFF	TGTGCCAGCAGTAGGGGAACCGGAGAATCTCGCGGTTACCCCGGGGAGCTGTTTTTT
NA	TRBV12-3/TRBV12-4	many	TRBJ2-2	CASSFLSGNTGELFF	TGTGCCAGCAGTTTTTTGTCAGGGAACACCGGGGAGCTGTTTTTT
NA	TRBV7-2	few	TRBJ2-3	CASSLLKGGGTDTQYF	TGTGCCAGCAGCTTACTAAAGGGGGGAGGGACAGATACGCAGTATTTT
NA	TRBV11-2	NA	TRBJ1-1	CASRGFRFEAFF	TGTGCCAGCAGGGGTTTCCGCTTTGAAGCTTTCTTT
NA	TRBV4-2	NA	TRBJ2-2	CASSQNSGANTGELFF	TGTGCCAGCAGCCAGAATAGCGGCGCGAACACCGGGGAGCTGTTTTTT
NA	TRBV2	few	TRBJ2-3	CASRVTDRGTDTQYF	TGTGCCAGCAGGGTGACGGACCGCGGCACAGATACGCAGTATTTT
TRBD1	TRBV12-5	NA	TRBJ2-7	CASGLLQASDRGGKDEQYF	TGTGCTAGTGGCCTACTCCAAGCTTCGGACAGGGGAGGAAAGGACGAGCAGTACTTC
TRBD1	TRBV18	NA	TRBJ2-5	CASSHRGEQETQYF	TGTGCCAGCTCCCACAGGGGTGAGCAAGAGACCCAGTACTTC
NA	TRBV9	NA	TRBJ2-7	CASSVGAGGQGIYEQYF	TGTGCCAGCAGCGTAGGAGCCGGGGGGCAGGGGATCTACGAGCAGTACTTC
NA	TRBV12-5	NA	TRBJ2-5	CASGLRGETQYF	TGTGCTAGTGGTTTAAGGGGGGAGACCCAGTACTTC